This is a list of T cell receptor beta chains from one sample in a study of Ad26.COV2.S vaccination and SARS-CoV-2 variants. Profiled with immunoSEQ multiplex PCR; TCRdb holds only in-frame clones, not every one. The table includes over 400,000 clones, around 92% detected once. This material consisted of peripheral blood, taken in a trial of Ad26.COV2.S vaccine versus placebo. Receptors were obtained from a person aged 18 to 65 who received the Ad26.COV2.S COVID-19 vaccine or a placebo. The CDR3 runs from the conserved cysteine through the conserved F or W. D genes are given only for firm matches. Some rows have no size entry. The others give once, few or many, or a class for an expanded clone.

d_call,j_call,v_call,clone_size,cdr3_nt,cdr3_aa
-,TRBJ1-2,TRBV12-3/TRBV12-4,-,TGTGCCAGCAGCTCCAATCTGATCTATGGCTACACCTTC,CASSSNLIYGYTF
-,TRBJ1-4,TRBV29-1,-,TGCAGCGTCCGAAACAGGTCTTCTAATGAAAAACTGTTTTTT,CSVRNRSSNEKLFF
-,TRBJ2-1,TRBV12-3/TRBV12-4,-,TGTGCCAGCAGATCCCAGGCCTACAATGAGCAGTTCTTC,CASRSQAYNEQFF
-,TRBJ2-4,TRBV27,-,TGTGCCAGCAGTTCCCCCAGCAAAGCCAAAAACATTCAGTACTTC,CASSSPSKAKNIQYF
-,TRBJ2-3,TRBV9,-,TGTGCCAGCAGCGTTCGCGGGATGACAGATACGCAGTATTTT,CASSVRGMTDTQYF
-,TRBJ2-5,TRBV12-3/TRBV12-4,-,TGTGCCAGCAGTGAAAAATGGGAGACCCAGTACTTC,CASSEKWETQYF
TRBD1,TRBJ1-4,TRBV6-5,-,TGTGCCAGCAGTTACGGCAGGGGGAATGAAAAACTGTTTTTT,CASSYGRGNEKLFF
-,TRBJ2-6,TRBV5-4,-,TGTGCCAGCAGCCCCCCTCGGGGTTTCGAGGCCAACGTCCTGACTTTC,CASSPPRGFEANVLTF
-,TRBJ1-1,TRBV30,-,TGTGCCTGGAGATTTCCAGACGAAGCTTTCTTT,CAWRFPDEAFF
-,TRBJ1-5,TRBV21-1,-,TGTGCCAGCAGCACCCCAGCCCAACATCAGCCCCAGCATTTT,CASSTPAQHQPQHF
-,TRBJ1-1,TRBV11-3,-,TGTGCCAGCAGAGGTAGGGGGTCTGAAGCTTTCTTT,CASRGRGSEAFF
TRBD2,TRBJ2-2,TRBV5-1,-,TGCGCCAGCAGCTTGGTGGCGGGGGGCCTACCCACCGGGGAGCTGTTTTTT,CASSLVAGGLPTGELFF
-,TRBJ1-5,TRBV29-1,-,TGCAGCGTCGGACAGTTCAATCAGCCCCAGCATTTT,CSVGQFNQPQHF
-,TRBJ2-7,TRBV2,-,TGTGCCAGCAGTGTAGACGAAGTGGACTTCGAGCAGTACTTC,CASSVDEVDFEQYF
-,TRBJ1-5,TRBV21-1,once,TGTGCCAGCAGTCGTCCCGGGGGTATGGGAAGCAATCAGCCCCAGCATTTT,CASSRPGGMGSNQPQHF
TRBD1,TRBJ2-7,TRBV2,-,TGTGCCAGCAGTGAAGGGGACAGCTCCTACGAGCAGTACTTC,CASSEGDSSYEQYF
-,TRBJ1-2,TRBV5-4,-,TGTGCCAGCAGCTCGATGGGGGATGGCTACACCTTC,CASSSMGDGYTF
-,TRBJ1-1,TRBV6-6,-,TGTGCCAGCAGTTACTCGTCGGGGGCGTACACTGAAGCTTTCTTT,CASSYSSGAYTEAFF
TRBD1,TRBJ2-3,TRBV29-1,-,TGCAGCGCTTCGGGACAGGGGGCTACAGATACGCAGTATTTT,CSASGQGATDTQYF
-,TRBJ2-5,TRBV9,-,TGTGCCAGCAGCTCCTCGGCCTTGGGGACCCAGTACTTC,CASSSSALGTQYF
TRBD1,TRBJ1-4,TRBV19,-,TGTGCCAGTAGAACAGGGGTGCGGTCTAATGAAAAACTGTTTTTT,CASRTGVRSNEKLFF
-,TRBJ2-5,TRBV5-1,-,TGCGCCAGCAGCTTGGATGGCACCTTACCCGTAGAGACCCAGTACTTC,CASSLDGTLPVETQYF
-,TRBJ2-5,TRBV10-2,-,TGCGCCAGCAGAGCTCAGGGCCGCCAAGAGACCCAGTACTTC,CASRAQGRQETQYF
-,TRBJ1-5,TRBV12-3/TRBV12-4,once,TGTGCCAGCAGTTTAAACCGGGAAGAAGAGCATTTT,CASSLNREEEHF
-,TRBJ2-7,TRBV5-6,few,TGTGCCAGCAGCCCTGGACTCAGCTCCTACGAGCAGTACTTC,CASSPGLSSYEQYF
TRBD1,TRBJ1-5,TRBV7-8,-,TGTGCCAGCAGAGCCGGGACAGGCCTTTTTCAGCCCCAGCATTTT,CASRAGTGLFQPQHF
-,TRBJ2-7,TRBV6-2/TRBV6-3,-,TGTGCCAGCAGTTACGGGTCAGGGCGGCGAAACGAGCAGTACTTC,CASSYGSGRRNEQYF
TRBD1,TRBJ1-2,TRBV7-2,-,TGTGCCAGCAGCTTAACCCGGGACAGCGCCTTCACTAACTATGGCTACACCTTC,CASSLTRDSAFTNYGYTF
TRBD2,TRBJ2-1,TRBV19,-,TGTGCCAGTAAACTGCGGGGGGGCCTTGAGCAGTTCTTC,CASKLRGGLEQFF
-,TRBJ1-2,TRBV2,-,TGTGCCAGCCGTTTCATCTATGGCTACACCTTC,CASRFIYGYTF
TRBD2,TRBJ2-5,TRBV5-4,once,TGTGCCAGCAGATTGGGCGGCGGGGGCCAAGAGACCCAGTACTTC,CASRLGGGGQETQYF
-,TRBJ1-2,TRBV10-1,-,TGCGCCAGCAGTGAGTCTCTTGGGGCCAACCCTAATGGCTACACCTTC,CASSESLGANPNGYTF
-,TRBJ2-1,TRBV7-6,-,TGTGCCAGCAGCTTAAGGGACTTCGCCTATGAGCAGTTCTTC,CASSLRDFAYEQFF
-,TRBJ1-2,TRBV29-1,-,TGCAGCGTGGTGGACAGAAACTATGGCTACACCTTC,CSVVDRNYGYTF
-,TRBJ1-6,TRBV1,medium-sized,TGCACCAGCAGCCAAGGGACAGGCGAATGGCTCTCCTATAATTCACCCCTCCACTTT,CTSSQGTGEWLSYNSPLHF
-,TRBJ2-1,TRBV6-5,once,TGTGCCAGCAGTTCCCTACCCGGTGAGCAGTTCTTC,CASSSLPGEQFF
-,TRBJ1-2,TRBV7-9,-,TGTGCCAGCAGCCTAGACGTCCCTGGCTACACCTTC,CASSLDVPGYTF
TRBD1,TRBJ2-7,TRBV30,-,TGTGCCTGGAATTCACTGGACAGGAAAGGGTCCTACGAGCAGTACTTC,CAWNSLDRKGSYEQYF
-,TRBJ2-2,TRBV30,-,TGTGCCTGGATACACGGGGCCACGAACACCGGGGAGCTGTTTTTT,CAWIHGATNTGELFF
TRBD2,TRBJ2-1,TRBV5-6,-,TGTGCCAGCAGCTTATCCTTAGCGGGGGGTTTAGACAATGAGCAGTTCTTC,CASSLSLAGGLDNEQFF
TRBD2,TRBJ2-5,TRBV7-8,-,TGTGCCAGTAATCCTCTGGGACTAGCTGTATTCCAAGAGACCCAGTACTTC,CASNPLGLAVFQETQYF
-,TRBJ1-1,TRBV27,-,TGTGCCAGCAGTTTACGAGGGGGGCCGACTGAAGCTTTCTTT,CASSLRGGPTEAFF
-,TRBJ2-1,TRBV5-1,-,TGCGCCAGCAGTAGCGGGGACAGCTCCTACAATGAGCAGTTCTTC,CASSSGDSSYNEQFF
TRBD2,TRBJ2-3,TRBV5-1,-,TGCGCCAGCAGCCTAATAGCGGGGAGCACAGATACGCAGTATTTT,CASSLIAGSTDTQYF
-,TRBJ1-1,TRBV4-3,-,TGCGCCAGCAGCCAATTCACAGGGTCCCCTGAAGCTTTCTTT,CASSQFTGSPEAFF
-,TRBJ2-5,TRBV5-4,-,TGTGCCAGCAGCTACCTCATGACTCCGTCAGAGGAGACCCAGTACTTC,CASSYLMTPSEETQYF
-,TRBJ1-2,TRBV4-3,-,TGCGCCAGCAGCCAGACGGGGACGTATGGCTACACCTTC,CASSQTGTYGYTF
-,TRBJ1-2,TRBV15,-,TGTGCCACCAGCCCAGGGTTAGTTAGTGGCTACACCTTC,CATSPGLVSGYTF
-,TRBJ1-2,TRBV5-8,-,TGTGCCAGCAGCTTGGTAGGGGGTGCGAACTATGGCTACACCTTC,CASSLVGGANYGYTF
-,TRBJ2-2,TRBV6-4,-,TGTGCCAGCAGTGACCGGTGGCCCGGGGAGCTGTTTTTT,CASSDRWPGELFF
TRBD1,TRBJ1-6,TRBV7-9,-,TGTGCCAGCAGCCCCGACAGGGAGAGCCGTAATTCACCCCTCCACTTT,CASSPDRESRNSPLHF
TRBD2,TRBJ2-3,TRBV6-4,-,TGTGCCAGCCCCCCCGGAGGAAGCGGGGGGGCAGATACGCAGTATTTT,CASPPGGSGGADTQYF
TRBD1,TRBJ2-1,TRBV19,-,TGTGCCAGTGTACCCAGGGCAGGGGGTCTGAATGAGCAGTTCTTC,CASVPRAGGLNEQFF
TRBD2,TRBJ2-3,TRBV9,-,TGTGCCAGCAGCGTTCCATCGGGGCTAGCGGGGATGCCTGGCACAGATACGCAGTATTTT,CASSVPSGLAGMPGTDTQYF
-,TRBJ2-2,TRBV14,-,TGTGCCAGCAGCCAAGAGAGGAGGGGGCGTAGCGGGGAGCTGTTTTTT,CASSQERRGRSGELFF